This T cell receptor (beta chain) was retrieved from a study of blood T cells in healthy people across ages. This clonotype was observed a few times. A sample-barcoded 5' primer and a J-beta primer mix were used in a second PCR of roughly 7 to 11 cycles. TCRdb ran MiXCR on the 5' RACE reads and lists one entry per CDR3 protein. The profile shows around 970,000 distinct CDR3 sequences, roughly 51% of them singletons. The V end lost 3 bases, the J end lost 4 bases, and 19 bases lay between the germline ends. In germline, CDR1 is SQVTM, CDR2 ANQGSEA. The CDR3 is made up of 15 amino acids. The source is a woman aged 55 to 70 in good health. The J gene is TRBJ2-7, the V gene TRBV29-1, with a weak D call TRBD1 (5 bases). Sequencing used blood. DNA for the CDR3: TGCAGCGTTGAGTCCAGGGCGAAATCTGAATACGAGCAGTACTTC. Encoded protein: CSVESRAKSEYEQYF.